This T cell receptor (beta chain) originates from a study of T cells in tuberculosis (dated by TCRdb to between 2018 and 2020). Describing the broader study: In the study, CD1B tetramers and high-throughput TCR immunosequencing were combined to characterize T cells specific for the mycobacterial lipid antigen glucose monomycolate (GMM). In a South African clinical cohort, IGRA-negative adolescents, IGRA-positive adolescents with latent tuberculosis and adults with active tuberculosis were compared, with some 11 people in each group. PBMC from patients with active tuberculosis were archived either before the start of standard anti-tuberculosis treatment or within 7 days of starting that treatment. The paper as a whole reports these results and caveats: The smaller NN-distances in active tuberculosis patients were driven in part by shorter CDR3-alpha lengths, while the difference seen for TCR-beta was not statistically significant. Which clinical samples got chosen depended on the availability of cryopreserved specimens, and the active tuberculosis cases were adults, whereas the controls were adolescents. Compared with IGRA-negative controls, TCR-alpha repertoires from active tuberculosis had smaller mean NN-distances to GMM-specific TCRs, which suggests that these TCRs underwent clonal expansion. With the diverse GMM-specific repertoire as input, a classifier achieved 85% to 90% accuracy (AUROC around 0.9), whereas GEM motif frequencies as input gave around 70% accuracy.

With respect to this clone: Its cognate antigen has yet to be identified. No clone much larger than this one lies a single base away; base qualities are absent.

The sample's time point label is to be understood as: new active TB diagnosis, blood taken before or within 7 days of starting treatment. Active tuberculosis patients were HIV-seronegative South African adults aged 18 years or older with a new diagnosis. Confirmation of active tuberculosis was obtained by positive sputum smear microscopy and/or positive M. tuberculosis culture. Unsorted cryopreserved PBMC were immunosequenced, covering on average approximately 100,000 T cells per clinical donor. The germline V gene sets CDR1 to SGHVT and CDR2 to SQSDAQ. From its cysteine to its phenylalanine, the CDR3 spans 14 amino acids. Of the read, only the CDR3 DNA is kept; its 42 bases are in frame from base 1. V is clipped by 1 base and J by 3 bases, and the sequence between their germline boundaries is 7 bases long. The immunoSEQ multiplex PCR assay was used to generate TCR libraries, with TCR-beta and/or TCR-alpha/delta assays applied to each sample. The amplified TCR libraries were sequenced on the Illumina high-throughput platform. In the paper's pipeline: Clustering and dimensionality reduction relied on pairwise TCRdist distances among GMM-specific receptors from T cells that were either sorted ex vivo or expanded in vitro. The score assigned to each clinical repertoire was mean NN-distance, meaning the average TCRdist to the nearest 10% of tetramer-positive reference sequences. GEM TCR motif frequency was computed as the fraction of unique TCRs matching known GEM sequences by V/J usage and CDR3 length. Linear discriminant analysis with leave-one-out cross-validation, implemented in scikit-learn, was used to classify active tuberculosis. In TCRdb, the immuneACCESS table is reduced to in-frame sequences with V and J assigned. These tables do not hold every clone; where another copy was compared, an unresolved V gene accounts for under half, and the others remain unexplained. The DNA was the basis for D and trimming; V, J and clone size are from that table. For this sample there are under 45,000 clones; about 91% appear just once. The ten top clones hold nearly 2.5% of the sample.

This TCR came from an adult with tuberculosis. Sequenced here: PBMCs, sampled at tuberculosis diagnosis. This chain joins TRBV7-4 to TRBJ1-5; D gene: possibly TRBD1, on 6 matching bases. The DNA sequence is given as TGTGCCAGCAGCTTAGGGGACAACAATCAGCCCCAGCATTTT. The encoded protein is CASSLGDNNQPQHF.